One and the same sample provided the 8 T cell receptor beta chains below, sequenced in a study of T-cell reconstitution after alpha-beta-depleted transplantation in children. Unique molecular identifiers were incorporated during preparation of the TCRbeta library. TCRdb re-called the PCR reads through MiXCR, storing one row per CDR3 protein. Of about 350,000 distinct CDR3 sequences in the sample, about an eighth were seen once. Source: PBMCs, taken from the stem cell graft. The origin of the receptors is a human donor who donated a stem cell graft to a child with Fanconi anemia.

This rearrangement joins TRBV15 to TRBJ1-5; D gene uncertain. The CDR3 has 15 residues. Germline V gene sequence: CDR1 LNHNV, CDR2 YYDKDF (reference sequence). The ends were cut back, 0 bases at V and 5 bases at J, with 11 bases in the middle. As DNA, the CDR3 is TGTGCCACCAGCAGAGATTGGGCAGGAGATCAGCCCCAGCATTTT. This encodes CATSRDWAGDQPQHF.

The chain employs TRBV5-5 and TRBJ1-2, with D unclear. Germline V gene sequence: CDR1 SGHKS, CDR2 YYEKEE (reference sequence). There are 16 residues in the CDR3. The germline V and J ends were trimmed by 4 bases and 5 bases, with 21 bases remaining between them. CDR3 amino acids: CASSPRLGGTGYGYTF. The DNA for the CDR3 is TGTGCCAGCAGCCCCCGATTGGGTGGTACGGGTTATGGCTACACCTTC.

The chain is built from TRBV27 and TRBJ1-4; D is uncertain. The CDR3 is made up of 18 amino acids. Trimming took 7 bases from V and 0 from J, leaving 21 bases between them. CDR1 is MNHEY, CDR2 SMNVEV, per germline (reference sequence). In DNA form, the CDR3 reads TGTGCCAGCACCCACGTAGGATTTTTAGGAGCAACTAATGAAAAACTGTTTTTT. This sequence encodes CASTHVGFLGATNEKLFF.

The rearrangement joins TRBV5-6 to TRBJ1-4; TRBD1 matches 10 bases. Germline trimming cut 9 bases from V and 13 bases from J; bases unmatched to any gene: 15. Germline assignment: CDR1 SGHDT and CDR2 YYEEEE. CDR3 size: 14 residues. This chain's CDR3 is CAMGEGQGCWTLFF. The DNA of the CDR3 is TGTGCCATGGGCGAGGGACAGGGGTGCTGGACACTGTTTTTT.

This clonotype was observed a few times. This sequence joins TRBV7-3 and TRBJ2-1, with 8 bases identical to TRBD1. The junction had 6 bases not matched to a gene; V was cut back by 5 bases and J by 6 bases. The CDR3 runs 14 residues. The V gene's germline CDR1 is SGHTA and CDR2 FQGTGA. The CDR3 region is CASSPDRGSNEQFF. Written as DNA, the CDR3 is TGTGCCAGCAGCCCTGACAGGGGAAGCAATGAGCAGTTCTTC. The variable domain in full, with the rest retrieved from reference TRBV7-3 and TRBJ2-1, is GAGVSQTPSNKVTEKGKYVELRCDPISGHTALYWYRQSLGQGPEFLIYFQGTGAADDSGLPNDRFFAVRPEGSVSTLKIQRTERGDSAVYLCASSPDRGSNEQFFGPGTRLTVL.

This clonotype has a handful of counts. The chain recombines TRBV5-6 with TRBJ2-7; possibly TRBD2 for D (5 bases). This CDR3 spans 11 amino acids. Germline CDR1 SGHDT, CDR2 YYEEEE. V dropped 6 bases and J dropped 4 bases, with 8 bases sitting between them. CDR3 protein: CASTEGYEQYF. The CDR3 region has the DNA TGTGCCAGCACCGAGGGTTACGAGCAGTACTTC.

This clonotype came up many times. The J gene is TRBJ1-1, the V gene TRBV5-1; D unclear. The V end lost 3 bases, the J end lost 3 bases, and 15 bases lay between the germline ends. Looked up from germline, CDR1 is SGHRS and CDR2 is YFSETQ. There are 15 residues in the CDR3. CDR3 nucleotide sequence: TGCGCCAGCAGCTCTCGTATGGGGAGGGACACTGAAGCTTTCTTT. Translated, it gives CASSSRMGRDTEAFF.

This chain links TRBV20-1 with TRBJ2-1, with D possibly being TRBD1 or TRBD2 (5 bases each). Trimming pared 0 bases from V and 9 bases from J, leaving 27 bases between. This CDR3 is 18 amino acids long. Germline loops: CDR1 DFQATT, CDR2 SNEGSKA (reference sequence). The CDR3 DNA is TGCAGTGCTAGAGACTGGTCCCCAGGGACCGACTATACAACTGAGCAGTTCTTC. Translating it yields CSARDWSPGTDYTTEQFF.